A single sample gave rise to the 4 T cell receptor beta chains below, sequenced in a study of beta chain features in type 1 diabetes. Expressed TCRB transcripts got sequenced, as all isolated RNA was reverse transcribed. This table comes from immunoSEQ multiplex PCR, and its TCRdb copy is limited to in-frame clones, with some not included. The table shows hundreds of thousands of clones, with roughly a sixth occurring only once. Sequenced sample: naive CD4+ T cells from blood. Every receptor here comes from a man between 18 and 35 years old in good health.

This clone occurred a few times. This sequence joins TRBV7-2 and TRBJ2-3; perhaps TRBD1 as D (6 bases). Germline assignment: CDR1 SGHTA and CDR2 FQGNSA. The CDR3 sequence is 15 residues long. V lost 1 base and J lost 3, with 11 bases in between. CDR3 DNA: TGTGCCAGCAGCTTAGAGAACAGGGCAACAGATACGCAGTATTTT. It translates to CASSLENRATDTQYF. Supplemented by reference TRBV7-2 and TRBJ2-3, the full variable domain reads GAGVSQSPSNKVTEKGKDVELRCDPISGHTALYWYRQSLGQGLEFLIYFQGNSAPDKSGLPSDRFSAERTGGSVSTLTIQRTQQEDSAVYLCASSLENRATDTQYFGPGTRLTVL.

The CDR3 nucleotides read TGTGCCAGCAGCTTAGCGAAGGGAAACACCGGGGAGCTGTTTTTT. This gives the protein CASSLAKGNTGELFF. The chain is built from TRBV7-2 and TRBJ2-2; D remains unclear. V was cut by 0 bases and J by 2 bases, with 7 bases left in between. The CDR3 is 15 residues long. CDR1 is SGHTA, CDR2 FQGNSA, per germline.

This clone has a handful of counts. The chain combines TRBV4-3 with TRBJ1-4, with D perhaps matching TRBD1 (6 bases). The CDR3 covers 15 residues. The V gene lost 1 base and the J gene lost 8 bases, with 14 bases spanning the gap. CDR1 and CDR2 from the germline V gene are LGHNA and YSLEER. CDR3 nucleotides: TGCGCCAGCAGCCAAGGAGGCAGGGGCAGCGAAAAACTGTTTTTT. As protein: CASSQGGRGSEKLFF.

The V and J genes are TRBV5-1 and TRBJ2-1, with TRBD1 matching over 7 bases. Germline V gene lookup returns CDR1 SGHRS and CDR2 YFSETQ. This CDR3 region has 16 residues. V gave up 0 bases and J gave up 4 bases; unmatched junction bases: 7. CDR3 nucleotides: TGCGCCAGCAGCTTGGCTGAGGGACAGCCATACAATGAGCAGTTCTTC. It codes for CASSLAEGQPYNEQFF.